This TCR beta chain was retrieved from a study of cytomegalovirus exposure and HLA in healthy donors. For the study at large: For the 300 to 400 genotyped donors, roughly 80% fell within the Caucasian-associated ancestry cluster.

The CDR3 totals 14 residues. Trimming shortened V by 7 bases and J by 2 bases, and 14 bases separated the two germline ends. The V gene's germline CDR1 is SNHLY and CDR2 FYNNEI. Primers included in the PCR were 60 Vbeta and 13 Jbeta primers. The assay was immunoSEQ multiplex PCR, and TCRdb's table has in-frame clones only and misses some. The sample includes around 91,000 clones, 65% to 85% of them seen just once. Study results and caveats: Sequencing had likely introduced a cluster of highly shared sequence variants as an artifact.

Regarding this clone: What it binds is not known.

The chain joins TRBV2 to TRBJ2-5; D may be TRBD2 (6 bases). Material: PBMCs. The receptor was derived from a man between 18 and 29 years old in good health and CMV-seronegative. In DNA, the CDR3 is TGTGCCAGCACAAGACGAGGACTACAAGAGACCCAGTACTTC. Its translation is CASTRRGLQETQYF.